Sequencing of this T cell receptor beta chain was carried out in a study of CD4 T cells in relation to SARS-CoV-2 and coronaviruses. This clone appeared a few times. Its matching antigen is unknown. For about nine days, roughly 9.4 x 10^4 sorted CD4+ cells grew with T cell-depleted PBMCs and CEF. Trimming removed 1 base at V and 4 bases at J, with 11 bases between. Germline V gene data show CDR1 as SNHLY and CDR2 as FYNNEI. The CDR3 covers 16 residues. Sequenced by immunoSEQ multiplex PCR; TCRdb stores in-frame clones only, minus some. The sample lists approximately 40,000 clones; about 80% were seen once.

The clonotype originates from an adult with COVID-19. This chain uses TRBV2 with TRBJ2-6; D possibly corresponds to TRBD2 (5 bases). Sequenced material: memory CD4+ T cells from PBMCs, cultured in vitro. CDR3 protein: CASSEGGYAGANVLTF. CDR3 sequence (DNA): TGTGCCAGCAGTGAAGGAGGGTACGCCGGGGCCAACGTCCTGACTTTC.